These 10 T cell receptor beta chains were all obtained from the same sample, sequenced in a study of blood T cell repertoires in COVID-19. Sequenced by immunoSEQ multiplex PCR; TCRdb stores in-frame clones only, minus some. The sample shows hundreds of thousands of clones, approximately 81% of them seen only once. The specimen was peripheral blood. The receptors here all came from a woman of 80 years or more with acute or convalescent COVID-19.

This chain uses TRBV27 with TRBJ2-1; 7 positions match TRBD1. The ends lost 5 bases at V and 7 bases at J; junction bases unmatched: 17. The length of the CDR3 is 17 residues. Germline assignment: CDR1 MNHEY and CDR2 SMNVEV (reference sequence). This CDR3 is CASSLLLEYPGGNEQFF. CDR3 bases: TGTGCCAGCAGTCTCCTATTGGAGTACCCAGGGGGTAATGAGCAGTTCTTC.

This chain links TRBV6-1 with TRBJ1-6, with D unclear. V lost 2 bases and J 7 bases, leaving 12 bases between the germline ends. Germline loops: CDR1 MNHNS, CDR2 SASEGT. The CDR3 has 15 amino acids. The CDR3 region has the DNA TGTGCCAGCAGTGAATTTTCGGGAGGGAATTCACCCCTCCACTTT. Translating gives CASSEFSGGNSPLHF.

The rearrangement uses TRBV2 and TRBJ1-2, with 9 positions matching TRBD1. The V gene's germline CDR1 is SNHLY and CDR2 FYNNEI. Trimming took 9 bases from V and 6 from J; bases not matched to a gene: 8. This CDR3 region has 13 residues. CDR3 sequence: CASGGRTGDGYTF. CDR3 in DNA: TGTGCCAGTGGTGGGAGGACAGGGGATGGCTACACCTTC.

The CDR3 bases are TGCGCCAGCAGCTTGGATCAGACAGGGGAAACGGACGAGCAGTACTTC. Its translation: CASSLDQTGETDEQYF. The chain combines TRBV5-1 with TRBJ2-7; TRBD1 aligns across 8 bases. V lost 0 bases and J lost 5; bases outside the gene matches: 10. Germline V gene lookup returns CDR1 SGHRS and CDR2 YFSETQ. CDR3 length: 16 residues.

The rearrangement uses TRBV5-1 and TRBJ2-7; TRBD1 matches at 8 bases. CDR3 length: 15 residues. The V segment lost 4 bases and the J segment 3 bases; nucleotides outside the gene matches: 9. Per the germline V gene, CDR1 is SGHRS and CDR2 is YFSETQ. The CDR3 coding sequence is TGCGCCAGCAGCAGCGACAGGGGAGCGGACTACGAGCAGTACTTC. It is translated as CASSSDRGADYEQYF.

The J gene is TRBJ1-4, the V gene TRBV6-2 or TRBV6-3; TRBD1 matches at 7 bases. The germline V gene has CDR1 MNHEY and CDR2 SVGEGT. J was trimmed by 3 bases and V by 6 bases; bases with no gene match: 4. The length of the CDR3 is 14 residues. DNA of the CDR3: TGTGCCAGCAGCTCCGGGACAGCTAATGAAAAACTGTTTTTT. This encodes CASSSGTANEKLFF.

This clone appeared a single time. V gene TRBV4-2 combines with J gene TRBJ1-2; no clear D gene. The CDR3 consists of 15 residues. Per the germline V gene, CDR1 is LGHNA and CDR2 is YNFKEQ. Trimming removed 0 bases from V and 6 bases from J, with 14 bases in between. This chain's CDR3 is CASSQDPTNLDGYTF. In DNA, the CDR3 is TGTGCCAGCAGCCAAGATCCGACAAATCTCGATGGCTACACCTTC.

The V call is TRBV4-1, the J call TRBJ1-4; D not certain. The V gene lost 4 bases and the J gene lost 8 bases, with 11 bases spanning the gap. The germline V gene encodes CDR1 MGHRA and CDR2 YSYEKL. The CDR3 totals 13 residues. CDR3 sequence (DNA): TGCGCCAGCAGCCGACTCATAGGAGAAAAACTGTTTTTT. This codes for CASSRLIGEKLFF.

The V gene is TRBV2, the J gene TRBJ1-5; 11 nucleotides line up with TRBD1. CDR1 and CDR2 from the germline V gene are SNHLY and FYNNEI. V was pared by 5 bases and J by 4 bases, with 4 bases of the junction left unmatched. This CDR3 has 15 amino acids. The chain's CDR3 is CASSRTGGFNQPQHF. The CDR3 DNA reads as TGTGCCAGCAGTAGGACAGGGGGCTTTAATCAGCCCCAGCATTTT.

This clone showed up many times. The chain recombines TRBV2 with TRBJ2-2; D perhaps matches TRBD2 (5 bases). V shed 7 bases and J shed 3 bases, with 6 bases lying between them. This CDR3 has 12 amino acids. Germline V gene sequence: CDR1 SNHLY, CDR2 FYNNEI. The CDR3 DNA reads TGTGCCAGCACAGCGGACACCGGGGAGCTGTTTTTT. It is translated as CASTADTGELFF.